This entry lists 28 T cell receptor beta chains sequenced from one sample in a study of control samples from healthy donors and cancer patients. The assay was immunoSEQ multiplex PCR, and TCRdb's table has in-frame clones only and misses some. The sample carries over 85,000 clones, approximately 88% recorded once. Material for sequencing was PBMCs. These receptors were obtained from a woman aged 45-65 years with colorectal cancer.

This chain uses TRBV2 with TRBJ2-3; D might be TRBD1 or TRBD2, each matching 5 bases. Germline CDR1 and CDR2: SNHLY and FYNNEI. V lost 8 bases and J 8 bases, leaving 20 bases between the germline ends. This CDR3 comprises 14 residues. CDR3 sequence reads: CASAGTRLGGTQYF. The CDR3 DNA follows: TGTGCCAGCGCCGGGACCAGATTGGGCGGTACGCAGTATTTT.

The chain couples TRBV30 to TRBJ1-6; no definite D call. V gave up 1 base and J gave up 7 bases, with 11 bases separating them. Looked up from germline, CDR1 is GTSNPN and CDR2 is SVGIG (reference sequence). This CDR3 is built from 14 residues. CDR3 residues: CAWSEVLGNSPLHF. The CDR3 coding sequence is TGTGCCTGGAGTGAAGTCCTAGGGAATTCACCCCTCCACTTT.

Remarks on this clone: Different DNA sequences within this sample yield the same CDR3. The V call is TRBV7-2, the J call TRBJ2-1, with D tentatively TRBD1 (5 bases). Per the germline V gene, CDR1 is SGHTA and CDR2 is FQGNSA. The CDR3 is made up of 15 amino acids. V gave up 1 base and J gave up 3 bases, with 10 bases separating them. Here the CDR3 DNA reads TGTGCCAGCAGCTTAGATAGGGGTAGCTACAATGAGCAGTTCTTC. Its translation: CASSLDRGSYNEQFF.

V gene TRBV6-4 combines with J gene TRBJ1-1; a possible D gene is TRBD1 (5 bases). Germline CDR1 reads MRHNA; CDR2 reads SNTAGT. The CDR3 consists of 14 residues. V was trimmed by 4 bases and J by 0 bases, leaving 9 bases between them. CDR3 nucleotides: TGTGCCAGCAGTGCCGGGACGGTGAACACTGAAGCTTTCTTT. Residues: CASSAGTVNTEAFF.

The chain is built from TRBV6-2 or TRBV6-3 and TRBJ2-7; maybe TRBD2 (6 bases). The V and J ends lost 3 bases and 3 bases respectively, with 12 bases between them. The CDR3 consists of 14 residues. Germline values: CDR1 MNHEY, CDR2 SVGEGT. The chain's CDR3 is CASSYGGNSYEQYV. The DNA of the CDR3 is TGTGCCAGCAGTTATGGGGGGAATAGCTACGAGCAGTACGTC.

The chain recombines TRBV5-1 with TRBJ2-3; 13 nucleotides align to TRBD2. CDR1 SGHRS and CDR2 YFSETQ come from the germline V gene. Losses at the gene ends were 4 bases for V and 4 bases for J; bases not matched to a gene: 6. The CDR3 sequence is 16 residues long. This chain's CDR3 is CASSPTSGGAADTQYF. The CDR3 region has the DNA TGCGCCAGCAGCCCTACTAGCGGGGGGGCGGCAGATACGCAGTATTTT.

The V call is TRBV30, the J call TRBJ2-2; possible D gene TRBD1, 6 bases. With 2 bases removed from V and 6 bases from J, the gap between germline ends came to 10 bases. CDR1 GTSNPN and CDR2 SVGIG come from the germline V gene (reference sequence). This CDR3 region has 13 residues. Written as DNA, the CDR3 is TGTGCCTGGAGTACAGGGTCTGCCGGGGAGCTGTTTTTT. This translates into CAWSTGSAGELFF.

The chain links TRBV28 to TRBJ2-7, with 9 bases lining up with TRBD2. This CDR3 has 13 amino acids. The ends lost 6 bases at V and 3 bases at J; junction bases unmatched: 3. The germline V gene has CDR1 MDHEN and CDR2 SYDVKM. CDR3 sequence: CASSSGGLYEQYV. The CDR3, as DNA: TGTGCCAGCAGCAGCGGGGGGCTCTACGAGCAGTACGTC.

The V and J genes are TRBV5-6 and TRBJ2-5; 7 positions agree with TRBD1. The CDR3 covers 16 residues. Per germline, CDR1 SGHDT and CDR2 YYEEEE. V lost 4 bases and J lost 5; bases outside the gene matches: 14. The CDR3, as DNA: TGTGCCAGCAGCCGGAGATCCACAGGGGCTCGGGAGACCCAGTACTTC. Translated, it gives CASSRRSTGARETQYF.

The CDR3 is CASSQARGGAENNEQFF. CDR3 nucleotides: TGCGCCAGCAGCCAGGCCCGGGGGGGGGCTGAGAACAATGAGCAGTTCTTC. The chain links TRBV4-1 to TRBJ2-1; 8 positions agree with TRBD2. V dropped 3 bases and J dropped 5; count of bases not matched to a gene: 12. Germline loops: CDR1 MGHRA, CDR2 YSYEKL. This CDR3 comprises 17 residues.

The rearrangement joins TRBV7-9 to TRBJ1-2; no clear D gene. The V and J ends lost 5 bases and 5 bases respectively, with 21 bases between them. The V gene's germline CDR1 is SEHNR and CDR2 FQNEAQ (reference sequence). The CDR3 spans 16 residues. The chain's CDR3 is CASSLLGSPGPYGYTF. The CDR3 DNA follows: TGTGCCAGCAGCCTTCTCGGGTCTCCGGGCCCATATGGCTACACCTTC.

This clone has only a few counts. CDR3 in amino acids: CASSQDVPRGRGSPLHF. Written as DNA, the CDR3 is TGCGCCAGCAGCCAAGATGTCCCGAGGGGGAGGGGTTCACCCCTCCACTTT. The chain has TRBV4-3 and TRBJ1-6, with TRBD1 as a possible D gene (6 bases). Per germline, CDR1 LGHNA and CDR2 YSLEER. This CDR3 comprises 17 residues. V lost 0 bases and J lost 9, with 18 bases in between.

The chain couples TRBV4-1 to TRBJ1-6; D is possibly TRBD1 (5 bases). Germline V gene data show CDR1 as MGHRA and CDR2 as YSYEKL. This CDR3 is built from 17 residues. Trimming removed 1 base from V and 2 bases from J, with 12 bases in between. The CDR3 is CASSQGSGRAYNSPLHF. The CDR3 DNA is TGCGCCAGCAGCCAAGGATCAGGGAGGGCCTATAATTCACCCCTCCACTTT.

The J gene is TRBJ1-6, the V gene TRBV5-1; D unclear. Trimming removed 5 bases at V and 8 bases at J, with 14 bases between. CDR3 length: 14 residues. Germline lookup yields CDR1 SGHRS and CDR2 YFSETQ. The CDR3 coding sequence is TGCGCCAGCAGGACCTCCGGAGGCGATTCACCCCTCCACTTT. Translated: CASRTSGGDSPLHF.

The J gene is TRBJ2-3, the V gene TRBV2, with a possible D match to TRBD2 (6 bases). CDR1 is SNHLY, CDR2 FYNNEI, per germline. The CDR3 covers 11 residues. Trimming pared 11 bases from V and 6 bases from J, leaving 12 bases between. The CDR3 DNA is TGTGCCGGAGGGCCTCCGGATACGCAGTATTTT. Translating it yields CAGGPPDTQYF.

The CDR3 DNA follows: TGTGCCAGCAGCGTAGCTAGCGCAGGCGGGGAGCTGTTTTTT. Translating it yields CASSVASAGGELFF. The chain carries TRBV9 and TRBJ2-2; TRBD2 might be the D (6 bases). V was clipped by 0 bases and J by 7 bases, with 10 bases between them. Germline CDR1 SGDLS, CDR2 YYNGEE. The CDR3 loop spans 14 amino acids.

A single count supports this clone. The rearrangement links TRBV18 to TRBJ2-5; 10 positions agree with TRBD2. The germline gives CDR1 KGHSH, CDR2 LQKENI. This CDR3 comprises 17 residues. Trimming took 3 bases from V and 3 from J; bases not matched to a gene: 10. The CDR3 bases are TGTGCCAGCTCACCTTCCACTCCACTAGCGGGGAAAGAGACCCAGTACTTC. Its translation: CASSPSTPLAGKETQYF. The full variable domain, rest sourced from reference TRBV18 and TRBJ2-5, is NAGVMQNPRHLVRRRGQEARLRCSPMKGHSHVYWYRQLPEEGLKFMVYLQKENIIDESGMPKERFSAEFPKEGPSILRIQQVVRGDSAAYFCASSPSTPLAGKETQYFGPGTRLLVL.

The genes are TRBV14 and TRBJ2-1; no clear D. Germline lookup yields CDR1 SGHDN and CDR2 FVKESK. With 1 base removed from V and 4 bases from J, the gap between germline ends came to 5 bases. The CDR3 contains 13 residues. The CDR3 loop is CASSQVVYNEQFF. CDR3 DNA sequence: TGTGCCAGCAGCCAAGTCGTTTACAATGAGCAGTTCTTC.

The CDR3, as DNA: TGTGCCAGCAGGATCTGGGGACAGGGGACTTCTGGAAACACCATATATTTT. Translation: CASRIWGQGTSGNTIYF. The genes are TRBV7-2 and TRBJ1-3; TRBD1 matches 10 bases. Germline V gene sequence: CDR1 SGHTA, CDR2 FQGNSA. The CDR3 loop spans 17 amino acids. The trim removed 6 bases at V and 1 base at J, leaving 9 bases unmatched.

The rearrangement joins TRBV27 to TRBJ1-5; TRBD1 matches at 7 bases. In germline, CDR1 is MNHEY, CDR2 SMNVEV (reference sequence). The CDR3 is 16 residues long. J was trimmed by 4 bases and V by 0 bases; bases with no gene match: 6. The CDR3 spells CASSLSIGDRNQPQHF. DNA of the CDR3: TGTGCCAGCAGTTTATCGATAGGGGACAGAAATCAGCCCCAGCATTTT.

The chain employs TRBV19 and TRBJ1-4, with D maybe TRBD1 (5 bases). In germline, CDR1 is LNHDA, CDR2 SQIVND (reference sequence). Trimming left V 6 bases short and J 0 bases short, with 17 bases between. CDR3 size: 17 residues. The CDR3 region is CASSSARATSTNEKLFF. The CDR3 DNA is TGTGCCAGTAGCTCCGCCAGGGCCACATCAACTAATGAAAAACTGTTTTTT.

The gene calls are TRBV3-1 (or the pseudogene TRBV3-2) and TRBJ2-7, with a possible D match to TRBD1 (6 bases). Trimming took off 6 bases at V and 2 bases at J, with 17 bases between the two ends. The CDR3 runs 15 residues. Germline lookup yields CDR1 LGHDT and CDR2 YNNKEL (reference sequence). CDR3 DNA sequence: TGTGCCAGCAGACCACAGGGCCTTCATCCCTACGAGCAGTACGTC. It translates to CASRPQGLHPYEQYV.

This chain links TRBV24-1 with TRBJ1-2, with D possibly being TRBD1 (5 bases). V lost 4 bases and J lost 7, with 18 bases in between. CDR3 length: 15 residues. Per the germline V gene, CDR1 is KGHDR and CDR2 is SFDVKD. Here the CDR3 reads CATSESDRRQGGYTF. DNA for the CDR3: TGTGCCACCAGTGAGTCGGACCGACGGCAGGGTGGCTACACCTTC.

V is TRBV5-1 and J is TRBJ1-1; 9 positions agree with TRBD1. V dropped 2 bases and J dropped 4; count of bases not matched to a gene: 3. The germline gives CDR1 SGHRS, CDR2 YFSETQ. There are 14 residues in the CDR3. In DNA form, the CDR3 reads TGCGCCAGCAGCTTCCCGGGACAGGGCACTGAAGCTTTCTTT. Protein: CASSFPGQGTEAFF.

This chain uses TRBV11-2 with TRBJ1-1, with 9 bases fitting TRBD1. J gave up 5 bases and V 5 bases, and 6 bases lay outside the gene matches. Germline-derived CDR1 and CDR2 are SGHAT and FQNNGV. The CDR3 sequence is 14 residues long. The CDR3: CASSLGTGRTEAFF. The DNA for the CDR3 is TGTGCCAGCAGCCTTGGGACAGGGAGAACTGAAGCTTTCTTT. Filled out from reference TRBV11-2 and TRBJ1-1, the complete variable domain reads EAGVAQSPRYKIIEKRQSVAFWCNPISGHATLYWYQQILGQGPKLLIQFQNNGVVDDSQLPKDRFSAERLKGVDSTLKIQPAKLEDSAVYLCASSLGTGRTEAFFGQGTRLTVV.

This chain joins TRBV6-2 or TRBV6-3 and TRBJ2-1; 10 positions agree with TRBD1. The J segment lost 7 bases and the V segment lost 6 bases, leaving 9 bases of the junction unmatched. This CDR3 has 15 amino acids. The germline gives CDR1 MNHEY, CDR2 SVGEGT. DNA of the CDR3: TGTGCCAGCAGCCACCTTGGGACAGGGGTAAATGAGCAGTTCTTC. Protein product: CASSHLGTGVNEQFF.

This chain connects TRBV19 to TRBJ2-1, with 8 bases that match TRBD1. Germline values: CDR1 LNHDA, CDR2 SQIVND (reference sequence). CDR3 length: 15 amino acids. Trimming cost V 8 bases and J 8 bases; bases outside gene matches: 14. DNA of the CDR3: TGTGCCAGTGGAAGTGCACAGGGGGTTAGGTATGAGCAGTTCTTC. Translating gives CASGSAQGVRYEQFF.

The V call is TRBV9, the J call TRBJ2-6; no firm D call. The CDR3 sequence is 15 residues long. Looked up from germline, CDR1 is SGDLS and CDR2 is YYNGEE. The V and J ends lost 0 bases and 2 bases respectively, with 6 bases between them. The CDR3 nucleotides are TGTGCCAGCAGCGTAGCTGAGACTGGGGCCAACGTCCTGACTTTC. It specifies CASSVAETGANVLTF.